A single sample is the source of the 27 T cell receptor beta chains below, sequenced in a study of CD8 T cells in ankylosing spondylitis. Via MiXCR, TCRdb re-called the 5' RACE reads, giving one row per CDR3 protein. Seen here are around 340,000 distinct CDR3 sequences, under 15% observed once, and the top ten hold 1.1%. The sequenced material came from blood, either unsorted or a sorted T cell fraction (not recorded which). These receptors were obtained from a male donor with ankylosing spondylitis or in good health (not recorded which).

This clonotype was observed a handful of times. The chain has TRBV6-1 and TRBJ2-1; D gene unclear. Germline V gives CDR1 MNHNS, CDR2 SASEGT. The CDR3 runs 12 residues. Trimming shortened V by 6 bases and J by 1 base, and 4 bases separated the two germline ends. The CDR3 protein is CASSVSYNEQFF. The CDR3 DNA follows: TGTGCCAGCAGCGTTTCCTACAATGAGCAGTTCTTC.

This clonotype was recorded many times. The V gene is TRBV29-1, the J gene TRBJ2-7, with D perhaps TRBD1 (7 bases). This CDR3 has 14 amino acids. Germline V gene lookup returns CDR1 SQVTM and CDR2 ANQGSEA. The V end lost 7 bases, the J end lost 0 bases, and 16 bases lay between the germline ends. The CDR3 sequence: CSASGGLGSYEQYF. CDR3 nucleotides: TGCAGCGCCTCAGGGGGACTGGGCTCCTACGAGCAGTACTTC.

This clonotype was seen ten or more times. This sequence joins TRBV3-1 and TRBJ1-5; D gene unclear. Germline CDR1 is LGHDT and CDR2 is YNNKEL (reference sequence). This CDR3 is 14 amino acids long. Trimming cost V 0 bases and J 4 bases, with 7 bases left between them. As DNA, the CDR3 is TGTGCCAGCAGCCAAGATAAGGTTAATCAGCCCCAGCATTTT. The encoded protein is CASSQDKVNQPQHF.

The chain employs TRBV4-1 and TRBJ1-2, with 8 bases that match TRBD1. The trim removed 1 base at V and 8 bases at J, leaving 12 bases unmatched. Germline V gene lookup returns CDR1 MGHRA and CDR2 YSYEKL. CDR3 length: 16 amino acids. The DNA of the CDR3 is TGCGCCAGCAGCCAAGGGAGACAGGGGAGAGGGAAGGGCTACACCTTC. Protein product: CASSQGRQGRGKGYTF.

The chain links TRBV5-5 to TRBJ2-1; no definite D call. Per the germline V gene, CDR1 is SGHKS and CDR2 is YYEKEE (reference sequence). This CDR3 comprises 14 residues. The V end was cut by 1 base, the J end by 3 bases, with 8 bases between. CDR3 region: CASSLRGGYNEQFF. CDR3 bases: TGTGCCAGCAGCTTGAGAGGTGGCTACAATGAGCAGTTCTTC.

The sample holds many counts of this clonotype. The chain is built from TRBV2 and TRBJ1-1; maybe TRBD1 (5 bases). V was trimmed by 11 bases and J by 0 bases, leaving 19 bases between them. The CDR3 is made up of 15 amino acids. Germline values: CDR1 SNHLY, CDR2 FYNNEI. CDR3: CAAGGAPGMNTEAFF. The CDR3 coding sequence is TGTGCCGCAGGAGGGGCGCCCGGGATGAACACTGAAGCTTTCTTT.

In its sample, this clonotype was seen a few times. V gene TRBV25-1 combines with J gene TRBJ1-4, with 7 bases lining up with TRBD1. The CDR3 has 14 residues. With 5 bases clipped from V and 7 bases from J, the junction kept 7 bases outside the gene matches. Germline loops: CDR1 MGHDK, CDR2 SYGVNS. CDR3 coding DNA: TGTGCCAGCAGTAGAGGGACAGTACGTGAAAAACTGTTTTTT. It yields the protein CASSRGTVREKLFF.

V gene TRBV3-1 combines with J gene TRBJ2-4; tentatively, D is TRBD1 (6 bases). Germline assignment: CDR1 LGHDT and CDR2 YNNKEL (reference sequence). The CDR3 loop spans 18 amino acids. V was pared by 4 bases and J by 1 base, with 20 bases between. The CDR3 here is CASSRNSDGTRAKNIQYF. The CDR3 DNA reads as TGTGCCAGCAGCCGAAATTCCGACGGGACACGGGCCAAAAACATTCAGTACTTC.

This clonotype was seen more than once but under ten times. V and J are TRBV6-1 and TRBJ2-2; 10 bases are shared with TRBD1. The CDR3 sequence is 17 residues long. Germline-derived CDR1 and CDR2 are MNHNS and SASEGT. The J segment lost 2 bases and the V segment lost 6 bases, leaving 9 bases of the junction unmatched. The CDR3 sequence: CASRLTGGAANTGELFF. The CDR3 DNA is TGTGCCAGCAGACTGACAGGGGGCGCGGCCAACACCGGGGAGCTGTTTTTT.

The chain is built from TRBV20-1 and TRBJ2-1; TRBD2 matches 8 bases. The CDR3 runs 15 residues. The germline CDR1 and CDR2 sequences are DFQATT and SNEGSKA (reference sequence). V lost 6 bases to trimming and J lost 6 bases; unmatched junction nucleotides: 13. The CDR3 sequence: CSAKPRERGSNEQFF. The CDR3 DNA reads TGCAGTGCCAAACCCCGGGAGCGGGGGTCCAATGAGCAGTTCTTC.

The chain is built from TRBV12-3 or TRBV12-4 and TRBJ1-1, with D uncertain. The ends were cut back, 2 bases at V and 11 bases at J, with 9 bases in the middle. This CDR3 comprises 11 residues. The DNA for the CDR3 is TGTGCCAGCAGTTTAAAGAAGATGGCTTTCTTT. Protein: CASSLKKMAFF.

The rearrangement links TRBV7-8 to TRBJ2-7, with 7 nucleotides matching TRBD2. Germline values: CDR1 SGHVS, CDR2 FQNEAQ. The CDR3 has 16 amino acids. Trimming at V came to 7 bases and at J to 2 bases, leaving 14 bases not matched to a gene. The CDR3 protein is CASTQNLLAPTYEQYF. In DNA form, the CDR3 reads TGTGCCAGCACCCAAAACCTACTAGCGCCGACCTACGAGCAGTACTTC.

This clonotype was picked up many times. V gene TRBV12-3 or TRBV12-4 combines with J gene TRBJ1-6; 9 bases agree with TRBD1. CDR3 length equals 13 residues. The ends lost 8 bases at V and 6 bases at J; junction bases unmatched: 2. The CDR3, as DNA: TGTGCCAGCGCGACAGGGGGTAATTCACCCCTCCACTTT. Its translation: CASATGGNSPLHF.

The CDR3 bases are TGCGCCAGCAGCTTACAGGGGTTCTCCTACAATGAGCAGTTCTTC. Its translation: CASSLQGFSYNEQFF. The chain joins TRBV5-1 to TRBJ2-1; 7 positions match TRBD1. J lost 0 bases, V lost 2 bases, and 2 bases had no gene match. The CDR3 has 15 amino acids. Germline V CDR1 and CDR2: SGHRS, YFSETQ.

This clonotype was recorded a few times. This chain uses TRBV3-1 with TRBJ2-1, with 14 bases aligning to TRBD2. The CDR3 extends over 17 amino acids. V was clipped by 1 base and J by 15 bases; unmatched bases: 14. CDR1 is LGHDT, CDR2 YNNKEL, per germline (reference sequence). For the CDR3, the DNA is TGTGCCAGCAGCCAAGCGTATCCGGGACTAGCGGGAGAAACCCCGTTCTTC. Translated, it gives CASSQAYPGLAGETPFF.

CDR3 coding DNA: TGTGCCAGCAGTCCATTATCGAACACAGATACGCAGTATTTT. Translation: CASSPLSNTDTQYF. The chain joins TRBV5-6 to TRBJ2-3; D gene ambiguous. The germline V and J ends were trimmed by 5 bases and 2 bases, with 12 bases remaining between them. This CDR3 has 14 amino acids. CDR1 is SGHDT and CDR2 is YYEEEE in the germline V gene.

The chain is built from TRBV5-6 and TRBJ2-7, with D maybe TRBD1 (6 bases). V was trimmed by 1 base and J by 2 bases, leaving 16 bases between them. Per germline, CDR1 SGHDT and CDR2 YYEEEE. This CDR3 comprises 16 residues. In nucleotides, the CDR3 is TGTGCCAGCAGCTTGTACTCACAGGGATGGACCTACGAGCAGTACTTC. Protein product: CASSLYSQGWTYEQYF.

This clonotype has just a few counts. The J gene is TRBJ2-4, the V gene TRBV5-1, with D possibly matching TRBD2 (5 bases). Germline CDR1 SGHRS, CDR2 YFSETQ. V lost 0 bases to trimming and J lost 2 bases, with 24 bases between them. The CDR3 is made up of 20 amino acids. CDR3 sequence: CASSLGFGDSLLETKNIQYF. The CDR3 DNA sequence: TGCGCCAGCAGCTTGGGTTTCGGGGATTCCCTGCTAGAGACCAAAAACATTCAGTACTTC. Full variable domain (missing parts from reference TRBV5-1 and TRBJ2-4): KAGVTQTPRYLIKTRGQQVTLSCSPISGHRSVSWYQQTPGQGLQFLFEYFSETQRNKGNFPGRFSGRQFSNSRSEMNVSTLELGDSALYLCASSLGFGDSLLETKNIQYFGAGTRLSVL.

This clonotype showed up just a few times. The gene calls are TRBV25-1 and TRBJ2-7; 9 bases agree with TRBD1. J was trimmed by 1 base and V by 6 bases; bases with no gene match: 7. The germline CDR1 and CDR2 sequences are MGHDK and SYGVNS. The CDR3 consists of 15 residues. CDR3 protein: CASSPGTGISYEQYF. In DNA, the CDR3 is TGTGCCAGCAGCCCCGGGACAGGGATTTCCTACGAGCAGTACTTC.

This clonotype was counted only a few times. This chain joins TRBV9 and TRBJ2-5; D may be TRBD2 (5 bases). The V end lost 0 bases, the J end lost 5 bases, and 14 bases lay between the germline ends. This CDR3 has 15 amino acids. Germline values: CDR1 SGDLS, CDR2 YYNGEE. CDR3: CASSVGPSRGETQYF. The CDR3 region has the DNA TGTGCCAGCAGCGTAGGGCCTTCCCGAGGGGAGACCCAGTACTTC.

This chain joins TRBV20-1 and TRBJ2-3; D is possibly TRBD1 (7 bases). The V gene lost 5 bases and the J gene lost 0 bases, with 15 bases spanning the gap. CDR1 and CDR2 from the germline V gene are DFQATT and SNEGSKA (reference sequence). CDR3 length: 15 amino acids. The CDR3 region has the DNA TGCAGTGCTGGGGGGTCGGGACAGAGCACAGATACGCAGTATTTT. It encodes CSAGGSGQSTDTQYF.

This clonotype appeared a few times. The J gene is TRBJ1-4, the V gene TRBV20-1; maybe TRBD1 (5 bases). The CDR3 has 14 amino acids. Germline CDR1 DFQATT, CDR2 SNEGSKA (reference sequence). The V and J ends lost 6 bases and 6 bases respectively, with 17 bases between them. DNA of the CDR3: TGCAGTGCGCTTCACGGGGACTACTATGAAAAACTGTTTTTT. It is translated as CSALHGDYYEKLFF.

V gene TRBV21-1 combines with J gene TRBJ2-7. TRBV21-1 is a pseudogene locus. This CDR3 region has 13 residues. The CDR3 reads CASSKLQQYEQYF. DNA for the CDR3: TGTGCCAGCAGCAAATTACAGCAATACGAGCAGTACTTC.

This clonotype was seen only a few times. The V call is TRBV7-2, the J call TRBJ1-5; the D gene is possibly TRBD1 (5 bases). Germline CDR1 reads SGHTA; CDR2 reads FQGNSA. The CDR3 has 12 residues. V was cut by 6 bases and J by 12 bases, with 15 bases left in between. CDR3 protein: CASSPTQGRQHF. For the CDR3, the DNA is TGTGCCAGCAGTCCAACCCAGGGCCGCCAGCATTTT.

For this clonotype: At one end, the junction sequence differs from germline, possibly due to a read error. This chain uses TRBV4-1 with TRBJ2-1; perhaps TRBD2 as D (7 bases). The CDR3 sequence is 15 residues long. The V gene's germline CDR1 is MGHRA and CDR2 YSYEKL. In DNA, the CDR3 is TGCGCTAGCAGCCACGCCGGGGGGCCTTACAATGAGCAGTTCTTC. Residues: CASSHAGGPYNEQFF.

The chain employs TRBV7-2 and TRBJ2-1; D call uncertain. Between the trimmed V and J ends, which lost 3 bases and 7 bases, there was a span of 10 bases. Germline-derived CDR1 and CDR2 are SGHTA and FQGNSA. CDR3 length equals 13 residues. The CDR3 region has the DNA TGTGCCAGCAGCTTGATTAGTTTGAATGAGCAGTTCTTC. As protein: CASSLISLNEQFF.

This clonotype was seen many times. The rearrangement joins TRBV12-3 or TRBV12-4 to TRBJ2-1, with TRBD2 matching over 13 bases. CDR3 length: 17 amino acids. V was clipped by 4 bases and J by 7 bases; unmatched bases: 10. The CDR3 DNA reads TGTGCCAGCAGTTCCAACCCTGGACTAGCGGGAGCTAATGAGCAGTTCTTC. It specifies CASSSNPGLAGANEQFF.